Listed here is a single T cell receptor (beta chain). Generated by immunoSEQ multiplex PCR, the TCRdb table keeps only in-frame clones and is missing some. The table records tens of thousands of clones, roughly nine tenths of them present only once. The germline V gene encodes CDR1 SNHLY and CDR2 FYNNEI. V lost 7 bases and J lost 0, with 10 bases in between. The CDR3 contains 14 residues. The data belong to a study of T cell changes during pregnancy in multiple sclerosis. This chain joins TRBV2 and TRBJ2-1; perhaps TRBD1 as D (5 bases). The origin of this receptor is a female donor with multiple sclerosis, enrolled in a pregnancy study. Sequencing was performed on CD4+ T cells from peripheral blood mononuclear cells, taken before pregnancy. The CDR3 region is CASKWGSSYNEQFF. In DNA, the CDR3 is TGTGCCAGCAAATGGGGCAGCTCCTACAATGAGCAGTTCTTC.